This passage covers 23 T cell receptor beta chains from one sample sequenced in a study of blood T cell repertoires in COVID-19. Libraries were prepared by immunoSEQ multiplex PCR; TCRdb keeps only in-frame clonotypes and omits some of them. The table includes about 110,000 clones, 82% detected once. Sequencing input: peripheral blood. The receptor source for this set is a woman aged 60-75 years with acute or convalescent COVID-19.

This clone was counted between two and nine times. The chain recombines TRBV7-3 with TRBJ2-5; D is possibly TRBD2 (6 bases). V was clipped by 5 bases and J by 0 bases, with 13 bases between them. Germline V lookup: CDR1 SGHTA, CDR2 FQGTGA. The CDR3 covers 15 residues. CDR3 protein: CASSARGSNQETQYF. In DNA form, the CDR3 reads TGTGCCAGCAGCGCCCGGGGGTCTAACCAAGAGACCCAGTACTTC.

This chain connects TRBV7-3 to TRBJ2-2, with 7 positions matching TRBD1. Germline-derived CDR1 and CDR2 are SGHTA and FQGTGA. Losses at the gene ends were 2 bases for V and 4 bases for J; bases not matched to a gene: 13. The CDR3 is made up of 18 amino acids. The CDR3 region has the DNA TGTGCCAGCAGCTTACAGGGGGTCGAGGGGGCACCCACCGGGGAGCTGTTTTTT. This sequence encodes CASSLQGVEGAPTGELFF. The entire variable domain, with the rest obtained from reference TRBV7-3 and TRBJ2-2, is as follows: GAGVSQTPSNKVTEKGKYVELRCDPISGHTALYWYRQSLGQGPEFLIYFQGTGAADDSGLPNDRFFAVRPEGSVSTLKIQRTERGDSAVYLCASSLQGVEGAPTGELFFGEGSRLTVL.

V usage is TRBV6-2 or TRBV6-3 and J usage is TRBJ1-1; no definite D call. Germline CDR1 is MNHEY and CDR2 is SVGEGT. This CDR3 contains 13 residues. V lost 3 bases and J 1 base, leaving 6 bases between the germline ends. In DNA form, the CDR3 reads TGTGCCAGCAGTTATGAGGAGAACACTGAAGCTTTCTTT. This sequence encodes CASSYEENTEAFF.

This clone was seen a few times. The chain combines TRBV19 with TRBJ1-1; 8 positions agree with TRBD1. V shed 2 bases and J 3 bases; nucleotides not matched to a gene: 14. The CDR3 runs to 18 residues. CDR1 and CDR2 from the germline V gene are LNHDA and SQIVND (reference sequence). The CDR3 loop is CASSIPPWRTGTYTEAFF. DNA of the CDR3: TGTGCCAGTAGTATACCCCCCTGGAGGACAGGGACTTACACTGAAGCTTTCTTT.

Only one count was recorded for this clone. This chain joins TRBV5-1 and TRBJ1-1, with D perhaps TRBD1 (5 bases). Germline CDR1 and CDR2: SGHRS and YFSETQ. This CDR3 spans 16 amino acids. V was clipped by 1 base and J by 1 base, with 14 bases between them. CDR3: CASSLNRFVGNTEAFF. The DNA of the CDR3 is TGCGCCAGCAGCTTGAACAGGTTTGTGGGGAACACTGAAGCTTTCTTT.

There are a few counts of this clone. The chain has TRBV5-5 and TRBJ2-7; the D is unclear. This CDR3 spans 13 amino acids. The germline gives CDR1 SGHKS, CDR2 YYEKEE (reference sequence). The V end lost 6 bases, the J end lost 0 bases, and 10 bases lay between the germline ends. The CDR3 nucleotides read TGTGCCAGCATGCAGGCCCCCTCCTACGAGCAGTACTTC. This encodes CASMQAPSYEQYF.

This clone was recorded a few times. V usage is TRBV2 and J usage is TRBJ1-4; D unresolved. V lost 7 bases, J lost 8 bases, and 14 bases lay in between. The CDR3 consists of 13 residues. CDR1 and CDR2 from the germline V gene are SNHLY and FYNNEI. In nucleotides, the CDR3 is TGTGCCAGCACCGGGGTACTCTACGAAAAACTGTTTTTT. Protein product: CASTGVLYEKLFF.

This sequence joins TRBV7-2 and TRBJ2-5; 7 nucleotides agree with TRBD1. The CDR3 totals 14 residues. The germline V gene has CDR1 SGHTA and CDR2 FQGNSA. V trimming: 4 bases; J trimming: 2 bases; junction bases outside the gene matches: 4. The CDR3 DNA is TGTGCCAGCAGCTATCGGACAGGACAAGAGACCCAGTACTTC. This translates into CASSYRTGQETQYF.

The chain joins TRBV3-1 (or the pseudogene TRBV3-2) to TRBJ1-3; no clear D gene. This CDR3 has 13 amino acids. Trimming shortened V by 2 bases and J by 7 bases, and 9 bases separated the two germline ends. Germline CDR1 LGHDT, CDR2 YNNKEL (reference sequence). CDR3: CASSQYGGNTIYF. CDR3 sequence (DNA): TGTGCCAGCAGCCAATATGGAGGCAACACCATATATTTT.

V and J are TRBV5-1 and TRBJ1-6; no definite D call. Germline-derived CDR1 and CDR2 are SGHRS and YFSETQ. V was pared by 4 bases and J by 7 bases, with 9 bases between. CDR3 size: 13 residues. The CDR3 bases are TGCGCCAGCAGCGCGGAACTAAATTCACCCCTCCACTTT. It translates to CASSAELNSPLHF.

This rearrangement joins TRBV5-1 to TRBJ1-1; tentative D call: TRBD1 (6 bases). The CDR3 is made up of 16 amino acids. Trimming pared 1 base from V and 3 bases from J, leaving 16 bases between. Germline V CDR1 and CDR2: SGHRS, YFSETQ. The chain's CDR3 is CASSLPSGGADTEAFF. The CDR3 DNA reads TGCGCCAGCAGCTTGCCTTCCGGGGGGGCTGACACTGAAGCTTTCTTT.

This sequence joins TRBV11-3 and TRBJ1-6, with a tentative D call TRBD1 (5 bases). V lost 6 bases to trimming and J lost 9 bases, with 15 bases between them. This CDR3 comprises 14 residues. Germline lookup yields CDR1 SGHNT and CDR2 YENEEA. The CDR3, as DNA: TGTGCCAGCAGACCCGGGGACTGGCCTTCACCCCTCCACTTT. It codes for CASRPGDWPSPLHF.

This sequence joins TRBV11-2 and TRBJ2-5; D is possibly TRBD2 (6 bases). V dropped 0 bases and J dropped 5 bases, with 13 bases sitting between them. The CDR3 has 15 amino acids. CDR1 and CDR2 from the germline V gene are SGHAT and FQNNGV. DNA of the CDR3: TGTGCCAGCAGCTTAGACCCCGGGGGACGGGAGACCCAGTACTTC. Its protein is CASSLDPGGRETQYF.

The chain links TRBV4-2 to TRBJ1-3; TRBD1 matches 8 bases. This CDR3 is 14 amino acids long. J lost 6 bases, V lost 4 bases, and 5 bases had no gene match. Germline V gene lookup returns CDR1 LGHNA and CDR2 YNFKEQ. The CDR3 reads CASSPGQGPNTIYF. The CDR3 nucleotides are TGTGCCAGCAGCCCCGGACAGGGCCCAAACACCATATATTTT.

This chain uses TRBV29-1 with TRBJ2-1; TRBD2 aligns across 15 bases. CDR3 length equals 18 residues. The germline V gene has CDR1 SQVTM and CDR2 ANQGSEA. V was clipped by 3 bases and J by 0 bases; unmatched bases: 6. The CDR3 sequence is CSVDGLAGGPGSYNEQFF. DNA for the CDR3: TGCAGCGTTGACGGACTAGCGGGGGGGCCAGGCTCCTACAATGAGCAGTTCTTC.

V gene TRBV6-5 combines with J gene TRBJ1-6; D ambiguous. CDR3 length equals 16 residues. From germline, CDR1 is MNHEY and CDR2 SVGAGI. Deletions cut 4 bases from V and 9 bases from J, with 19 bases between. The chain's CDR3 is CASSSSVRAGSSPLHF. CDR3 bases: TGTGCCAGCAGTTCCTCCGTCCGGGCGGGCAGTTCACCCCTCCACTTT.

The genes are TRBV27 and TRBJ2-2, with D possibly being TRBD1 (5 bases). The V gene's germline CDR1 is MNHEY and CDR2 SMNVEV (reference sequence). Trimming removed 6 bases at V and 1 base at J, with 12 bases between. The CDR3 length is 15 residues. CDR3 DNA sequence: TGTGCCAGCAGATCCTTAACAGGGAACACCGGGGAGCTGTTTTTT. It encodes CASRSLTGNTGELFF.

The chain is built from TRBV7-9 and TRBJ2-5; TRBD2 aligns across 15 bases. Germline V lookup: CDR1 SEHNR, CDR2 FQNEAQ (reference sequence). V shed 5 bases, J shed 5 bases, and the junction held 9 bases outside the gene matches. This CDR3 is 17 amino acids long. This CDR3 is CASSPRGLAGGRETQYF. The CDR3 nucleotides read TGTGCCAGCAGCCCACGAGGACTAGCGGGGGGGCGGGAGACCCAGTACTTC.

The gene calls are TRBV7-9 and TRBJ1-6; a possible D gene is TRBD1 (5 bases). The CDR3 length is 18 residues. Germline values: CDR1 SEHNR, CDR2 FQNEAQ (reference sequence). The ends were cut back, 1 base at V and 9 bases at J, with 22 bases in the middle. CDR3 region: CASSLGFDSPLGGSPLHF. The CDR3 DNA reads as TGTGCCAGCAGCTTAGGGTTTGACAGTCCTCTGGGGGGTTCACCCCTCCACTTT.

The V and J genes are TRBV27 and TRBJ1-1; D call uncertain. Germline-derived CDR1 and CDR2 are MNHEY and SMNVEV (reference sequence). Deletions cut 4 bases from V and 9 bases from J, with 21 bases between. This CDR3 comprises 15 residues. CDR3 region: CASSSRQLGLLQAFF. In DNA form, the CDR3 reads TGTGCCAGCAGTTCACGACAATTAGGTCTCTTACAAGCTTTCTTT.

The chain is built from TRBV11-2 and TRBJ1-3; maybe TRBD1 (5 bases). There are 13 residues in the CDR3. Germline V gene data show CDR1 as SGHAT and CDR2 as FQNNGV. Trimming took 8 bases from V and 3 from J, leaving 11 bases between them. The CDR3 region is CASVGGFGNTIYF. The CDR3 coding sequence is TGTGCCAGCGTCGGGGGGTTTGGAAACACCATATATTTT.

The chain is built from TRBV19 and TRBJ1-6; D ambiguous. Deletions cut 5 bases from V and 0 bases from J, with 11 bases between. The CDR3 totals 16 residues. Germline CDR1 is LNHDA and CDR2 is SQIVND (reference sequence). CDR3 DNA sequence: TGTGCCAGTAGTCCATGGTCGAGCTCCTATAATTCACCCCTCCACTTT. Its translation is CASSPWSSSYNSPLHF.

The rearrangement links TRBV12-3 or TRBV12-4 to TRBJ1-1; D is undetermined. The CDR3 totals 13 residues. V lost 5 bases, J lost 2 bases, and 9 bases lay in between. Here the CDR3 DNA reads TGTGCCAGCAGTCTGGAGAAAAACACTGAAGCTTTCTTT. Its protein product is CASSLEKNTEAFF.